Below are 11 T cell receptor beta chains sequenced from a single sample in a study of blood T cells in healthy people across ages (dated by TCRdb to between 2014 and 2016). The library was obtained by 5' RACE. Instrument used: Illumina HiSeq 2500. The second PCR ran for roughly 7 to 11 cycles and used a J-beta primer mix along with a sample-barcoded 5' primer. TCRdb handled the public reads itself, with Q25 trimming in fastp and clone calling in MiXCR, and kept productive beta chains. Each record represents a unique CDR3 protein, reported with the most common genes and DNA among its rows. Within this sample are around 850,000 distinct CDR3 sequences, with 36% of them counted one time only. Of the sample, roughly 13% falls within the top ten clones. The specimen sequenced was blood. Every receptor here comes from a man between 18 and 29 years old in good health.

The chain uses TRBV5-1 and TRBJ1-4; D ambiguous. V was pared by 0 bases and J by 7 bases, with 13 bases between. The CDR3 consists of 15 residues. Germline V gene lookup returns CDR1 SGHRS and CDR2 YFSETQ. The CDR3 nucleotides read TGCGCCAGCAGCTTGGGGTCCGGGGTGGGTGAAAAACTGTTTTTT. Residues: CASSLGSGVGEKLFF.

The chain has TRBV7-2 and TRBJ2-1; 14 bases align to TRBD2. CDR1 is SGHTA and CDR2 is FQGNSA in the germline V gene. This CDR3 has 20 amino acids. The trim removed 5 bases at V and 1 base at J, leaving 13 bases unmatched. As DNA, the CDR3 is TGTGCCAGCAGCACACGACTAGCGGGGGGGCGTATGGGGTCCTACAATGAGCAGTTCTTC. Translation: CASSTRLAGGRMGSYNEQFF.

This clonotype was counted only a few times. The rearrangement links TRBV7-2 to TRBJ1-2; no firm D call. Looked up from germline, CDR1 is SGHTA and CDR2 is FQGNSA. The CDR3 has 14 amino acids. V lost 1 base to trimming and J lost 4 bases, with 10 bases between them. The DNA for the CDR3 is TGTGCCAGCAGCTTAGGAGAGGAGGCCTATGGCTACACCTTC. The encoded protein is CASSLGEEAYGYTF.

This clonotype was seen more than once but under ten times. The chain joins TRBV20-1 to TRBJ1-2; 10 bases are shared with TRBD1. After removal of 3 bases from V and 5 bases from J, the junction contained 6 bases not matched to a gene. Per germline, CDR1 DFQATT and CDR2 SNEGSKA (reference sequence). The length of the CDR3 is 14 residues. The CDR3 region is CSASQTGGGYGYTF. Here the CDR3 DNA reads TGCAGTGCTAGCCAGACAGGGGGCGGATATGGCTACACCTTC.

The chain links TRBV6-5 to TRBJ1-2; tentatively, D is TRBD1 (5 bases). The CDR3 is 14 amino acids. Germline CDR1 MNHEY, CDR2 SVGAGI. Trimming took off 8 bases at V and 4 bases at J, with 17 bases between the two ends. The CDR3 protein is CASAQSGGFYGYTF. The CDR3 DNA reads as TGTGCCAGCGCACAGAGCGGGGGGTTCTATGGCTACACCTTC.

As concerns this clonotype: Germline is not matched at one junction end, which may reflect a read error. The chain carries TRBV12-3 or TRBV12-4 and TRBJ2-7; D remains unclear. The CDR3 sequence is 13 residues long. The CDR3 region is CASSRTVSYGQYF. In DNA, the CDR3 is TGTGCCAGCAGCCGGACGGTTTCCTACGGGCAGTACTTC.

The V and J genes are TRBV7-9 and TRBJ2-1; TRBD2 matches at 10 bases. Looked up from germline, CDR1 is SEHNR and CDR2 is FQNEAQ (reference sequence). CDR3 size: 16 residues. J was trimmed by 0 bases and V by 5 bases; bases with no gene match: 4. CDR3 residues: CASSGAGGSSYNEQFF. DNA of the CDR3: TGTGCCAGCAGCGGAGCGGGGGGGAGCTCCTACAATGAGCAGTTCTTC.

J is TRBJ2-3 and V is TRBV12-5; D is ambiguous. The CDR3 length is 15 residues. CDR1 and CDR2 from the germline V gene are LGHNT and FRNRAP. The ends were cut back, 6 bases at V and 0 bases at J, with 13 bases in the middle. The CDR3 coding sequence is TGTGCTAGTGGCGGATATGGAGCTAGCACAGATACGCAGTATTTT. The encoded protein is CASGGYGASTDTQYF.

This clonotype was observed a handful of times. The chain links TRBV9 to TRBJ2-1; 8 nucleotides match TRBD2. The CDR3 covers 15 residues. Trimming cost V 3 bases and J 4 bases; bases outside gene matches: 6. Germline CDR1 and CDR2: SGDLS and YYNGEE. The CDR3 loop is CASSERLATYNEQFF. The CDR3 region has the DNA TGTGCCAGCAGCGAACGACTAGCGACTTACAATGAGCAGTTCTTC. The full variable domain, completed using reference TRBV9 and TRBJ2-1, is DSGVTQTPKHLITATGQRVTLRCSPRSGDLSVYWYQQSLDQGLQFLIQYYNGEERAKGNILERFSAQQFPDLHSELNLSSLELGDSALYFCASSERLATYNEQFFGPGTRLTVL.

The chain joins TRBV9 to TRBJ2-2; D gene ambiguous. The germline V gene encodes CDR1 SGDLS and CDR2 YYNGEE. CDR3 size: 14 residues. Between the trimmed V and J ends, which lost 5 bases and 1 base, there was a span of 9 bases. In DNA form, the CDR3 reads TGTGCCAGCAGGGCTGAAGGGAACACCGGGGAGCTGTTTTTT. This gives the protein CASRAEGNTGELFF.

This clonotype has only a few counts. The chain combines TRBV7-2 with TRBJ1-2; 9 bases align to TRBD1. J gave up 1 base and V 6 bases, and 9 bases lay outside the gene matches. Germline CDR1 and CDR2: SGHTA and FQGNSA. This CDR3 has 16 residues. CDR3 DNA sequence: TGTGCCAGCAGTACCGGGACAGGGCTTCTTAACTATGGCTACACCTTC. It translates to CASSTGTGLLNYGYTF. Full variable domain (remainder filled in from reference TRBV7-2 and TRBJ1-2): GAGVSQSPSNKVTEKGKDVELRCDPISGHTALYWYRQSLGQGLEFLIYFQGNSAPDKSGLPSDRFSAERTGGSVSTLTIQRTQQEDSAVYLCASSTGTGLLNYGYTFGSGTRLTVV.